This T cell receptor beta chain is drawn from a study of shared clonotypes between healthy human individuals. Measured with immunoSEQ multiplex PCR; TCRdb has only the in-frame clones, and not every one. The top ten clones hold 0.85% to 1% of a sample with about a million clones, about 72% of them seen once. Points from the study as a whole: What limited the represented genetic and exposure-history diversity was the small number of donors.

The germline V gene has CDR1 SGHAT and CDR2 FQNNGV. CDR3 length: 12 residues. V lost 4 bases to trimming and J lost 9 bases; unmatched junction nucleotides: 5. As regards this clone: Antigen: not known.

The clonotype originates from a man in his late teens or twenties in good health. Some clones in this sample may be carry-over from other donors' samples. The specimen sequenced was memory CD4+ T cells from PBMCs. The subset: CD45RA-negative fraction. The chain combines TRBV11-2 with TRBJ2-5; 7 positions agree with TRBD2. CDR3 region: CASSSLGGAQYF. The CDR3 DNA follows: TGTGCCAGCAGCTCACTGGGAGGGGCCCAGTACTTC.